The rows below give T cell receptor beta chains drawn from one sample of a study of vaccination effects on CD4 cells after COVID-19. The data were produced by immunoSEQ multiplex PCR, yet TCRdb's version contains in-frame clones alone and is incomplete. The table shows some 22,000 clones, with around 72% occurring only once. These receptors lack a known antigen. The specimen comprised CD4+ T cells from PBMCs cultured with SARS-CoV-2 spike peptides, sampled before COVID-19 vaccination. All receptors derive from a human donor who received a COVID-19 vaccine. CDR3s include the opening cysteine and the closing phenylalanine or tryptophan. D genes are given only for firm matches. Size values are once, few and many counts, or a class for expanded clones, and some rows have none.

clone size,V gene,D gene,J gene,CDR3 DNA,CDR3 protein
.,TRBV19,.,TRBJ1-2,TGTGCCAGTATCTCGTGGGACCGCTATGGCTACACCTTC,CASISWDRYGYTF
few,TRBV4-1,TRBD2,TRBJ2-2,TGCGCCAGCAGCCAAGGGGGACTAGCGGGAGCGGGCGGGGAGCTGTTTTTT,CASSQGGLAGAGGELFF
once,TRBV5-8,.,TRBJ2-7,TGTGCCAGCAGCTTGTTGTACGAACGATGGTACGAGCAGTACTTC,CASSLLYERWYEQYF
.,TRBV15,.,TRBJ2-7,TGTGCCACCAGCAGAGGCACTATTGGGAGCTCCTACGAGCAGTACTTC,CATSRGTIGSSYEQYF
.,TRBV7-6,.,TRBJ2-7,TGTGCCAGCAGCTTAGGAGGGCCCGAGACCTACGAGCAGTACTTC,CASSLGGPETYEQYF
.,TRBV5-1,TRBD1,TRBJ1-1,TGCGCCAGCAGCTTTTTTTCTACAGGGGGCACTGAAGCTTTCTTT,CASSFFSTGGTEAFF
once,TRBV30,.,TRBJ1-3,TGTGCCTGGACGCTTCGGGGAAACACCATATATTTT,CAWTLRGNTIYF
.,TRBV19,.,TRBJ1-2,TGTGCCAGTAGTATACGGGGCGAGGGGCTCTATGGCTACACCTTC,CASSIRGEGLYGYTF
.,TRBV7-2,.,TRBJ2-5,TGTGCCAGCAGCTTCAGGCACCAAGAGACCCAGTACTTC,CASSFRHQETQYF
.,TRBV12-3/TRBV12-4,.,TRBJ2-2,TGTGCCAGCAGTTTTTACACCGGGGAGCTGTTTTTT,CASSFYTGELFF
.,TRBV3-1/TRBV3-2,.,TRBJ1-2,TGTGCCAGCAGCCAAGGAGGAGTAGCTAACTATGGCTACACCTTC,CASSQGGVANYGYTF
.,TRBV6-5,.,TRBJ1-4,TGTGCCACCCGGGGGCTATCAACTAATGAAAAACTGTTTTTT,CATRGLSTNEKLFF
.,TRBV29-1,.,TRBJ2-2,TGCAGCGTTGTTACAGGAGGTGGGGGGGAGCTGTTTTTT,CSVVTGGGGELFF
.,TRBV7-9,TRBD2,TRBJ2-7,TGTGCCAGCAGCTTATGGTTAGCGGGAGAGTCCTACGAGCAGTACTTC,CASSLWLAGESYEQYF
.,TRBV6-1,.,TRBJ1-2,TGTGCCAGCAGTGAAGGGAAATATGGCTACACCTTC,CASSEGKYGYTF
few,TRBV7-9,.,TRBJ1-6,TGTGCCAGCCTTCGGGGGTCCTATAATTCACCCCTCCACTTT,CASLRGSYNSPLHF
medium-sized,TRBV7-2,.,TRBJ2-7,TGTGCCAGCAGTCTTCCTACTAGTTCCCTTTACTACGAGCAGTACTTC,CASSLPTSSLYYEQYF
.,TRBV5-4,.,TRBJ1-2,TGTGCCAGCAGCTTGGGGGAGTATGGCTACACCTTC,CASSLGEYGYTF
.,TRBV19,.,TRBJ2-5,TGTGCCAGTAGTAGGTGGGAGACCCAGTACTTC,CASSRWETQYF
.,TRBV12-5,TRBD1,TRBJ1-1,TGTGCTAGTGGTTTGGTCCCCGGACAGGGGGGTACAGACACTGAAGCTTTCTTT,CASGLVPGQGGTDTEAFF
few,TRBV30,.,TRBJ1-5,TGTGCCTGGAGTGTACAACGGAATCAGCCCCAGCATTTT,CAWSVQRNQPQHF
.,TRBV9,.,TRBJ2-3,TGTGCCAGCAGCGTAGGACAGCCCGCAGATACGCAGTATTTT,CASSVGQPADTQYF
medium-sized,TRBV27,.,TRBJ1-5,TGTGCCAGCAGGTCCGACAGTGAAGGTTTTCGTCAGCCCCAGCATTTT,CASRSDSEGFRQPQHF